Following are 18 T cell receptor beta chains from one sample sequenced in a study of blood T cell repertoires in COVID-19. Libraries were prepared by immunoSEQ multiplex PCR; TCRdb keeps only in-frame clonotypes and omits some of them. The sample has around 100,000 clones, around 90% seen once. Sequencing was done on a sample of peripheral blood. These receptors were taken from a woman over 75 in a cohort sampled during active COVID-19.

The chain joins TRBV7-9 to TRBJ2-5; D is possibly TRBD2 (6 bases). From germline, CDR1 is SEHNR and CDR2 FQNEAQ (reference sequence). The CDR3 is made up of 16 amino acids. The V gene lost 2 bases and the J gene lost 3 bases, with 16 bases spanning the gap. This CDR3 reads CASSLRRELGKETQYF. In DNA form, the CDR3 reads TGTGCCAGCAGCTTAAGGAGGGAGTTGGGCAAAGAGACCCAGTACTTC.

This clone was seen a single time. This chain connects TRBV27 to TRBJ1-6; D possibly corresponds to TRBD1 (6 bases). Germline CDR1 reads MNHEY; CDR2 reads SMNVEV (reference sequence). V was pared by 3 bases and J by 9 bases, with 12 bases between. This CDR3 comprises 14 residues. CDR3 in amino acids: CASSLVGAGSPLHF. The DNA of the CDR3 is TGTGCCAGCAGTTTGGTGGGGGCGGGTTCACCCCTCCACTTT.

This chain connects TRBV5-4 to TRBJ1-1; TRBD1 aligns across 9 bases. Per germline, CDR1 SGHNT and CDR2 YYREEE (reference sequence). V lost 3 bases, J lost 4 bases, and 10 bases stayed unmatched. The CDR3 runs to 16 residues. The CDR3 here is CASSSGTGLPGTEAFF. The CDR3 DNA reads TGTGCCAGCAGCTCAGGGACAGGGTTACCCGGCACTGAAGCTTTCTTT.

The gene calls are TRBV7-2 and TRBJ1-1; TRBD1 is a possible D gene (5 bases). CDR3 size: 13 residues. V was pared by 5 bases and J by 1 base, with 8 bases between. Germline assignment: CDR1 SGHTA and CDR2 FQGNSA. The CDR3 loop is CASSPGQNTEAFF. CDR3 bases: TGTGCCAGCAGCCCCGGACAGAACACTGAAGCTTTCTTT.

This clone appeared a single time. The V and J genes are TRBV28 and TRBJ2-1; maybe TRBD1 (6 bases). V was cut by 8 bases and J by 8 bases, with 10 bases left in between. The CDR3 has 11 residues. Germline V gene lookup returns CDR1 MDHEN and CDR2 SYDVKM. CDR3 loop: CASQGLDEQFF. The CDR3 bases are TGTGCCAGCCAGGGGCTAGATGAGCAGTTCTTC.

Only a few counts were recorded for this clone. This sequence joins TRBV4-1 and TRBJ2-3, with 7 nucleotides matching TRBD2. Trimming at V came to 4 bases and at J to 4 bases, leaving 8 bases not matched to a gene. CDR3 length: 15 amino acids. The germline V gene has CDR1 MGHRA and CDR2 YSYEKL. CDR3 nucleotide sequence: TGCGCCAGCAGCCCTACTAGCGCCTCGCCAGATACGCAGTATTTT. Residues: CASSPTSASPDTQYF.

The gene calls are TRBV6-5 and TRBJ2-3, with TRBD1 matching over 12 bases. The trim removed 3 bases at V and 4 bases at J, leaving 5 bases unmatched. Per germline, CDR1 MNHEY and CDR2 SVGAGI. The CDR3 has 16 amino acids. In DNA form, the CDR3 reads TGTGCCAGCAGTTATGGGACAGGGGGCGCTTCAGATACGCAGTATTTT. Its protein is CASSYGTGGASDTQYF.

The chain uses TRBV21-1 and TRBJ2-1; the DNA was not used to check the table's D call, TRBD1. TRBV21-1 is shown as a pseudogene. The CDR3 has 16 residues. The CDR3: CASSRAPGYFYNEQFF. CDR3 sequence (DNA): TGTGCCAGCAGCAGAGCTCCAGGATACTTTTACAATGAGCAGTTCTTC.

The V call is TRBV24-1, the J call TRBJ2-1; 11 nucleotides match TRBD2. The V and J ends lost 4 bases and 9 bases, in that order; junction bases with no gene match: 10. CDR3 size: 16 residues. The V gene's germline CDR1 is KGHDR and CDR2 SFDVKD. CDR3 DNA sequence: TGTGCCACCAGTGACTCGGTAGCGGGGGGGCGTAGTGAGCAGTTCTTC. Amino acids: CATSDSVAGGRSEQFF.

V is TRBV6-5 and J is TRBJ2-1; 8 bases align to TRBD2. The CDR3 sequence is 15 residues long. The ends lost 2 bases at V and 3 bases at J; junction bases unmatched: 3. Germline V gives CDR1 MNHEY, CDR2 SVGAGI. The CDR3 region is CASSYERGSYNEQFF. Written as DNA, the CDR3 is TGTGCCAGCAGTTACGAGCGGGGGAGCTACAATGAGCAGTTCTTC.

V and J are TRBV7-9 and TRBJ1-1; D not resolved. The CDR3 covers 12 residues. Germline assignment: CDR1 SEHNR and CDR2 FQNEAQ (reference sequence). The V and J ends lost 5 bases and 6 bases respectively, with 10 bases between them. The chain's CDR3 is CASSLRGPEAFF. CDR3 nucleotides: TGTGCCAGCAGCCTCCGCGGGCCTGAAGCTTTCTTT.

The rearrangement links TRBV5-1 to TRBJ1-1, with TRBD1 identical over 9 bases. Germline V gene lookup returns CDR1 SGHRS and CDR2 YFSETQ. The CDR3 consists of 15 residues. The V and J ends lost 3 bases and 7 bases, in that order; junction bases with no gene match: 10. The CDR3 reads CASSSGQGQTGEAFF. CDR3 bases: TGCGCCAGCAGCTCGGGACAGGGCCAAACGGGTGAAGCTTTCTTT.

This chain links TRBV24-1 with TRBJ2-5; 9 nucleotides align to TRBD2. The length of the CDR3 is 14 residues. V trimming: 6 bases; J trimming: 4 bases; junction bases outside the gene matches: 5. Germline loops: CDR1 KGHDR, CDR2 SFDVKD. CDR3 residues: CATSSGTSRETQYF. CDR3 DNA sequence: TGTGCCACCAGTTCCGGGACTAGCAGAGAGACCCAGTACTTC.

This chain uses TRBV3-1 (or the pseudogene TRBV3-2) with TRBJ1-2, with no clear D. Germline assignment: CDR1 LGHDT and CDR2 YNNKEL (reference sequence). Trimming took 5 bases from V and 7 from J, leaving 17 bases between them. This CDR3 spans 14 amino acids. The DNA of the CDR3 is TGTGCCAGCAGCTGGGAAGGGATTGGAGGTGGCTACACCTTC. Translating gives CASSWEGIGGGYTF.

The chain couples TRBV15 to TRBJ1-1; TRBD1 aligns across 12 bases. This CDR3 spans 14 amino acids. Germline lookup yields CDR1 LNHNV and CDR2 YYDKDF (reference sequence). With V trimmed by 9 bases and J by 6 bases, 8 bases remained unmatched. Here the CDR3 DNA reads TGTGCCACACAGGGGACAGGGGGCCCTCCTGAAGCTTTCTTT. It encodes CATQGTGGPPEAFF.

The chain links TRBV7-8 to TRBJ2-6; the D gene is possibly TRBD1 (5 bases). The CDR3 has 16 residues. The ends were cut back, 7 bases at V and 4 bases at J, with 17 bases in the middle. Germline V CDR1 and CDR2: SGHVS, FQNEAQ. The CDR3 sequence is CASTPGRVPGANVLTF. The CDR3 nucleotides read TGTGCCAGCACCCCGGGCAGGGTTCCCGGGGCCAACGTCCTGACTTTC.

This clone came up once. V is TRBV24-1 and J is TRBJ2-1; 8 bases agree with TRBD1. The CDR3 loop spans 21 amino acids. The V segment lost 1 base and the J segment 0 bases; nucleotides outside the gene matches: 16. The germline V gene encodes CDR1 KGHDR and CDR2 SFDVKD. For the CDR3, the DNA is TGTGCCACCAGTGATTTTGGGGTCCCGGGACAGGATTCGAGCTCCTACAATGAGCAGTTCTTC. Protein: CATSDFGVPGQDSSSYNEQFF.

The rearrangement uses TRBV19 and TRBJ1-1, with a possible D match to TRBD1 (5 bases). Germline CDR1 is LNHDA and CDR2 is SQIVND (reference sequence). The CDR3 has 13 amino acids. The germline V and J ends were trimmed by 10 bases and 1 base, with 13 bases remaining between them. The CDR3 sequence: CATRQQANTEAFF. Here the CDR3 DNA reads TGTGCCACCAGACAACAGGCGAACACTGAAGCTTTCTTT.